One sample yielded the 25 T cell receptor beta chains listed below, sequenced in a study of T cell clonality in common variable immunodeficiency. The table came from immunoSEQ multiplex PCR; TCRdb's copy has only in-frame clones and leaves some out. Observed in the sample are around 55,000 clones, none of them singletons. The sample consisted of peripheral blood mononuclear cells. These receptors came from a person aged 18-70 years in good health.

This clone has at least ten counts. The read ends 3 residues before the CDR3 terminus; that terminus is restored from the germline J gene. The chain uses TRBV19 and TRBJ1-2, with a tentative D call TRBD1 (6 bases). There are 13 residues in the CDR3. Germline values: CDR1 LNHDA, CDR2 SQIVND (reference sequence). The part of the CDR3 DNA that was read is TGTGCCAGTAGTACACAGGGTACCAGAGGC. Amino acid sequence: CASSTQGTRG. The full CDR3 reads CASSTQGTRGYTF.

This clone has a count of ten or more. The read finishes 3 residues shy of the CDR3 end, and the germline J gene is used to complete it. V is TRBV7-8 and J is TRBJ1-1, with 9 bases matching TRBD1. The CDR3 has 15 residues. Unmatched junction bases numbered 6, after V lost 0 bases and J lost 7 bases. Germline V CDR1 and CDR2: SGHVS, FQNEAQ. The CDR3 loop reads CASSLARTGEVEAFF. The sequenced part of the CDR3 DNA is TGTGCCAGCAGCTTAGCGCGGACAGGGGAGGTTGAA.

This clone was seen many times. The CDR3 sequence: CASSYLSGGYRVDTQYF. The DNA read from the CDR3 is TGTGCCAGCAGTTACTTGAGCGGGGGATATCGGGTAGATACG. The rearrangement links TRBV6-2 or TRBV6-3 to TRBJ2-3, with 8 bases matching TRBD2. The read ends 3 residues early relative to the CDR3; the germline J gene fills the gap. The V segment lost 1 base and the J segment 5 bases; nucleotides outside the gene matches: 11. Germline CDR1 is MNHEY and CDR2 is SVGEGT. The CDR3 runs to 17 residues.

This clone was counted at least ten times. CDR3 protein: CSARDVNKHRANTEAFF. Incomplete CDR3 DNA: TGCAGTGCTAGAGATGTTAATAAACACAGGGCGAACACTGAA. The chain carries TRBV20-1 and TRBJ1-1; TRBD1 is a possible D gene (6 bases). Read coverage stops 3 residues before the CDR3 terminus; the germline J gene supplies the remainder. The CDR3 is made up of 17 amino acids. The germline gives CDR1 DFQATT, CDR2 SNEGSKA (reference sequence). Deletions cut 0 bases from V and 1 base from J, with 18 bases between.

This clone has at least ten counts. The read falls 3 residues short of the CDR3 end, and the missing part is taken from the germline J gene. The rearrangement joins TRBV29-1 to TRBJ1-1; 8 bases fit TRBD1. Per germline, CDR1 SQVTM and CDR2 ANQGSEA. J lost 3 bases, V lost 7 bases, and 7 bases had no gene match. This CDR3 is built from 13 residues. The sequenced CDR3 bases are TGCAGCGGGCGGACAGGGAGGGACACTGAA. It specifies CSGRTGRDTE. The whole CDR3 protein is CSGRTGRDTEAFF.

This clone was seen at least ten times. The junction shows a germline mismatch at one end, possibly a read error. The read ends 3 residues before the CDR3 terminus; that terminus is restored from the germline J gene. V is TRBV4-2 and J is TRBJ1-2; D unresolved. The V gene's germline CDR1 is LGHNA and CDR2 YNFKEQ. The length of the CDR3 is 13 residues. The sequenced part of the CDR3 DNA is TGCGCCAGCAGCCCTCAAGCTAACTGGGGC. Translating it yields CASSPQANWG. The full-length CDR3 reads as CASSPQANWGYTF.

This clone was observed at least ten times. One end of the junction is discordant with germline, which a read error may explain. The CDR3 end falls 3 residues outside the read, so it is completed with the germline J gene. The chain has TRBV4-2 and TRBJ2-7; no definite D call. CDR1 is LGHNA and CDR2 is YNFKEQ in the germline V gene. The CDR3 sequence is 14 residues long. The part of the CDR3 DNA that was read is TGCGCCAGCAGCCAAGATCGGGTCCACTACGAG. Its translation is CASSQDRVHYE. The CDR3, in full, reads CASSQDRVHYEQYF.

This clone occurred many times. The missing CDR3 end, 3 residues past where the read stops, is filled in from the germline J gene. The chain is built from TRBV20-1 and TRBJ2-4; TRBD1 aligns across 8 bases. The germline V gene has CDR1 DFQATT and CDR2 SNEGSKA (reference sequence). The CDR3 totals 14 residues. Losses at the gene ends were 4 bases for V and 8 bases for J; bases not matched to a gene: 10. CDR3 sequence reads: CSATETGGWDIQYF. The sequenced part of the CDR3 DNA is TGCAGTGCTACGGAAACAGGGGGGTGGGACATT.

Incomplete CDR3 DNA: TGTGCCAGCAGCTTAGGGCGGGGAGGTGAG. It yields the protein CASSLGRGGE. The whole CDR3 sequence is CASSLGRGGEQFF. The chain uses TRBV11-2 and TRBJ2-1, with D maybe TRBD2 (6 bases). The read comes to an end 3 residues before the CDR3 does, leaving the germline J gene to fill in the end. Trimming took off 1 base at V and 9 bases at J, with 10 bases between the two ends. This CDR3 has 13 residues. The V gene's germline CDR1 is SGHAT and CDR2 FQNNGV.

This clone was recorded at least ten times. The CDR3 end falls 3 residues outside the read, so it is completed with the germline J gene. This sequence joins TRBV19 and TRBJ2-7, with D possibly being TRBD1 (6 bases). The germline V and J ends were trimmed by 5 bases and 3 bases, with 17 bases remaining between them. This CDR3 spans 15 amino acids. Germline CDR1 is LNHDA and CDR2 is SQIVND (reference sequence). CDR3 DNA (partial): TGTGCCAGTAGTTCTCTTAGGGGGAACCACTACGAG. It yields the protein CASSSLRGNHYE. The CDR3 in full is CASSSLRGNHYEQYF.

This clone was detected many times. Sequencing ends 3 residues short of the CDR3 end; the germline J gene provides the rest. The chain uses TRBV10-3 and TRBJ1-1; 10 positions agree with TRBD1. With V trimmed by 6 bases and J by 2 bases, 9 bases remained unmatched. The CDR3 runs 16 residues. The germline CDR1 and CDR2 sequences are ENHRY and SYGVKD. The part of the CDR3 DNA that was read is TGTGCCATCAGGCCAGGACAGGGGGAGATAAACACTGAA. Translated: CAIRPGQGEINTE. The entire CDR3 protein reads CAIRPGQGEINTEAFF.

In this sample, this clone turned up many times. The read terminates 3 residues before the CDR3 end, so the remaining end is supplied by the germline J gene. The chain recombines TRBV18 with TRBJ1-3; D ambiguous. V was cut by 2 bases and J by 0 bases, with 8 bases left in between. The CDR3 consists of 15 residues. Looked up from germline, CDR1 is KGHSH and CDR2 is LQKENI. The sequenced part of the CDR3 DNA is TGTGCCAGCTCACCATTTTCTGTCTCTGGAAACACC. Translated: CASSPFSVSGNT. In full, the CDR3 is CASSPFSVSGNTIYF.

The CDR3 is CASSGQGSEQYF. The part of the CDR3 DNA that was read is TGTGCCAGCAGCGGACAAGGCTCCGAG. The chain carries TRBV7-6 and TRBJ2-7; TRBD1 might be the D (5 bases). The read falls 3 residues short of the CDR3 end, and the missing part is taken from the germline J gene. V lost 5 bases, J lost 6 bases, and 11 bases lay in between. CDR1 SGHVS and CDR2 FNYEAQ come from the germline V gene. There are 12 residues in the CDR3. The full variable domain, completed using reference TRBV7-6 and TRBJ2-7, is GAGVSQSPRYKVTKRGQDVALRCDPISGHVSLYWYRQALGQGPEFLTYFNYEAQQDKSGLPNDRFSAERPEGSISTLTIQRTEQRDSAMYRCASSGQGSEQYFGPGTRLTVT.

This clone came up many times. Sequencing ends 3 residues short of the CDR3 end; the germline J gene provides the rest. The chain joins TRBV6-2 or TRBV6-3 to TRBJ2-3; D is unclear. The CDR3 is made up of 12 amino acids. The V gene's germline CDR1 is MNHEY and CDR2 SVGEGT. Between the trimmed V and J ends, which lost 6 bases and 5 bases, there was a span of 9 bases. CDR3 bases read: TGTGCCAGCAGCACTATACGAGATACG. Translation gives CASSTIRDT. Given in full, the CDR3 is CASSTIRDTQYF.

This clone was detected many times. The sequenced fragment ends 3 residues before the CDR3 boundary, so the rest is inferred from the germline J gene. The gene calls are TRBV5-1 and TRBJ2-7; TRBD1 matches at 8 bases. With V trimmed by 0 bases and J by 5 bases, 4 bases remained unmatched. CDR1 and CDR2 from the germline V gene are SGHRS and YFSETQ. CDR3 length: 14 residues. CDR3 residues: CASSLGRGQDEQYF. Partial CDR3 DNA: TGCGCCAGCAGCTTGGGCAGGGGGCAGGACGAG.

This clone was seen at least ten times. Read data end 3 residues before the CDR3 end; the end is taken from the germline J gene. V usage is TRBV2 and J usage is TRBJ1-3; the D gene is possibly TRBD1 (5 bases). V was clipped by 4 bases and J by 4 bases, with 8 bases between them. CDR1 and CDR2 (germline): SNHLY, FYNNEI. This CDR3 is 13 amino acids long. The CDR3 spells CASSAGPGNTIYF. The CDR3 bases that were read are TGTGCCAGCAGTGCAGGGCCCGGAAACACC.

This clone was observed many times. The part of the CDR3 DNA that was read is TGTGCCAGCAGTTTAGTCGGCAGGGGGGTCGGGGAG. This codes for CASSLVGRGVGE. The complete CDR3 sequence is CASSLVGRGVGELFF. The J gene is TRBJ2-2, the V gene TRBV12-3 or TRBV12-4; D is possibly TRBD1 (7 bases). Sequencing ends 3 residues short of the CDR3 end; the germline J gene provides the rest. The V gene lost 1 base and the J gene lost 7 bases, with 13 bases spanning the gap. The CDR3 contains 15 residues.

This clone was detected many times. The read falls 3 residues short of the CDR3 end, and the missing part is taken from the germline J gene. V is TRBV5-1 and J is TRBJ1-4; the D is unclear. The CDR3 runs to 14 residues. Germline V CDR1 and CDR2: SGHRS, YFSETQ. V was trimmed by 0 bases and J by 3 bases, leaving 6 bases between them. Incomplete CDR3 DNA: TGCGCCAGCAGCTTGGGTCGGGCTAATGAAAAA. This codes for CASSLGRANEK. In full, the CDR3 is CASSLGRANEKLFF.

Many counts were recorded for this clone. From the germline J gene comes the end of the CDR3, since the read stops 3 residues before it. V gene TRBV20-1 combines with J gene TRBJ2-3; 10 nucleotides line up with TRBD1. Germline V lookup: CDR1 DFQATT, CDR2 SNEGSKA (reference sequence). There are 13 residues in the CDR3. The sequenced CDR3 bases are TGCAGTGCTAATGACAGGGGGCGGGAGACG. This codes for CSANDRGRET. The complete CDR3 protein is CSANDRGRETQYF.

This clone came up many times. The sequence runs out 3 residues before the end of the CDR3; the remainder is reconstructed from the germline J gene. V usage is TRBV20-1 and J usage is TRBJ2-1; 8 bases agree with TRBD2. Trimming cost V 0 bases and J 3 bases; bases outside gene matches: 7. The CDR3 extends over 16 amino acids. Germline CDR1 and CDR2: DFQATT and SNEGSKA (reference sequence). CDR3 sequence reads: CSARDWMREDYNEQFF. Partial CDR3 DNA: TGCAGTGCTAGAGATTGGATGCGGGAGGACTACAATGAG.

This clone was recorded many times. At one end, the junction sequence differs from germline, possibly due to a read error. The read ends 3 residues early relative to the CDR3; the germline J gene fills the gap. This sequence joins TRBV4-2 and TRBJ2-7, with TRBD2 matching over 7 bases. The V gene's germline CDR1 is LGHNA and CDR2 YNFKEQ. The CDR3 length is 17 residues. CDR3 protein: CASSQEERGVRGYEQYF. CDR3 bases read: TGCGCCAGCAGCCAAGAAGAGCGGGGTGTTAGAGGGTACGAG.

There are a few counts of this clone. The read ends 3 residues before the CDR3 terminus; that terminus is restored from the germline J gene. The chain carries TRBV7-2 and TRBJ2-7; D remains ambiguous. CDR3 length equals 11 residues. V lost 3 bases and J lost 4, with 4 bases in between. Germline V gives CDR1 SGHTA, CDR2 FQGNSA. CDR3 DNA (partial): TGTGCCAGCAGCTTTGCGTACGAG. Its translation: CASSFAYE. The complete CDR3 sequence is CASSFAYEQYF.

This chain's CDR3 is CASSSFGTSGNNEQFF. CDR3 DNA, as far as it was read: TGCGCCAGCAGCTCGTTCGGGACTAGCGGCAACAATGAG. The rearrangement joins TRBV5-1 to TRBJ2-1; 11 bases match TRBD2. Read coverage stops 3 residues before the CDR3 terminus; the germline J gene supplies the remainder. The J segment lost 5 bases and the V segment lost 3 bases, leaving 7 bases of the junction unmatched. The CDR3 is made up of 16 amino acids. In germline, CDR1 is SGHRS, CDR2 YFSETQ.

This clone was seen many times. The CDR3 goes on 3 residues after the read ends, and that part is filled in from the germline J gene. The rearrangement uses TRBV18 and TRBJ2-1, with a weak D call TRBD2 (6 bases). CDR1 and CDR2 from the germline V gene are KGHSH and LQKENI. This CDR3 has 14 residues. V lost 6 bases, J lost 4 bases, and 13 bases lay in between. The sequenced CDR3 bases are TGTGCCAGCTCTCAGGGACTGGATTACAATGAG. Residues: CASSQGLDYNE. In full, the CDR3 reads CASSQGLDYNEQFF.

This clone was seen ten or more times. The read stops 3 residues short of the end of the CDR3; the missing end is completed from the germline J gene. V is TRBV2 and J is TRBJ1-1; 7 nucleotides match TRBD1. V dropped 7 bases and J dropped 0; count of bases not matched to a gene: 5. From germline, CDR1 is SNHLY and CDR2 FYNNEI. This CDR3 contains 14 residues. The CDR3 protein is CASNFGQVNTEAFF. The CDR3 bases that were read are TGTGCCAGCAACTTCGGACAGGTGAACACTGAA. The full variable domain, in which reference TRBV2 and TRBJ1-1 provide the parts outside the CDR3, is EPEVTQTPSHQVTQMGQEVILRCVPISNHLYFYWYRQILGQKVEFLVSFYNNEISEKSEIFDDQFSVERPDGSNFTLKIRSTKLEDSAMYFCASNFGQVNTEAFFGQGTRLTVV.